Below are 27 T cell receptor beta chains sequenced from a single sample in a study of blood T cell repertoires in COVID-19. Repertoires were generated with immunoSEQ multiplex PCR, while TCRdb's copy carries only in-frame clones and drops some. The sample carries 200,000 or so clones, 80% to 90% recorded once. The sample consisted of PBMCs or T cells enriched from blood (not recorded which). These receptors came from a woman aged 18-35 years in a cohort exposed to, infected with or recovered from COVID-19 (not recorded which).

The CDR3 DNA reads as TGTGCCAGCAGCTCGACTAGCGGGGGAGATACGCAGTATTTT. Translating it yields CASSSTSGGDTQYF. The rearrangement joins TRBV7-9 to TRBJ2-3, with 12 bases that match TRBD2. Per germline, CDR1 SEHNR and CDR2 FQNEAQ (reference sequence). There are 14 residues in the CDR3. Trimming at V came to 4 bases and at J to 5 bases, leaving 1 base not matched to a gene.

The V and J genes are TRBV24-1 and TRBJ2-3; D remains unclear. Trimming removed 5 bases at V and 0 bases at J, with 14 bases between. From germline, CDR1 is KGHDR and CDR2 SFDVKD. The CDR3 extends over 16 amino acids. CDR3 in DNA: TGTGCCACCAGTGTTGGAGCTGCCGGCAGCACAGATACGCAGTATTTT. Amino acid sequence: CATSVGAAGSTDTQYF.

A word on this clone: At one boundary the junction diverges from the germline segment, which might be a read error. V usage is TRBV19 and J usage is TRBJ1-4; D unresolved. Germline V gene lookup returns CDR1 LNHDA and CDR2 SQIVND (reference sequence). CDR3 length: 15 residues. The DNA for the CDR3 is TGTGCCAGTAATATAAGGGAGGGCCAGAATGAAAAACTGTTTTTT. Residues: CASNIREGQNEKLFF.

V usage is TRBV2 and J usage is TRBJ1-1; D gene unclear. The CDR3 runs to 11 residues. Trimming removed 3 bases at V and 9 bases at J, with 8 bases between. Germline CDR1 reads SNHLY; CDR2 reads FYNNEI. This CDR3 reads CASSDSVKAFF. CDR3 sequence (DNA): TGTGCCAGCAGTGACTCGGTCAAAGCTTTCTTT. The variable domain in full, with the rest retrieved from reference TRBV2 and TRBJ1-1, is EPEVTQTPSHQVTQMGQEVILRCVPISNHLYFYWYRQILGQKVEFLVSFYNNEISEKSEIFDDQFSVERPDGSNFTLKIRSTKLEDSAMYFCASSDSVKAFFGQGTRLTVV.

V is TRBV7-9 and J is TRBJ2-3; D is possibly TRBD1 (6 bases). V was pared by 8 bases and J by 0 bases, with 15 bases between. The CDR3 is 15 residues long. The germline V gene has CDR1 SEHNR and CDR2 FQNEAQ (reference sequence). As DNA, the CDR3 is TGTGCCAGCCTCACCGGGACAACTAGCACAGATACGCAGTATTTT. The encoded protein is CASLTGTTSTDTQYF.

The gene calls are TRBV2 and TRBJ1-1, with TRBD1 identical over 9 bases. The CDR3 loop spans 15 amino acids. The J segment lost 13 bases and the V segment lost 1 base, leaving 13 bases of the junction unmatched. Per germline, CDR1 SNHLY and CDR2 FYNNEI. The CDR3, as DNA: TGTGCCAGCAGTGAAGGGAACCGGGACAGGGTCTTTGGTTTCTTT. It yields the protein CASSEGNRDRVFGFF. Variable domain in full (rest from reference TRBV2 and TRBJ1-1): EPEVTQTPSHQVTQMGQEVILRCVPISNHLYFYWYRQILGQKVEFLVSFYNNEISEKSEIFDDQFSVERPDGSNFTLKIRSTKLEDSAMYFCASSEGNRDRVFGFFGQGTRLTVV.

This rearrangement joins TRBV28 to TRBJ1-6; no reliable D call. The CDR3 runs 12 residues. Trimming shortened V by 8 bases and J by 10 bases, and 12 bases separated the two germline ends. The germline V gene encodes CDR1 MDHEN and CDR2 SYDVKM. CDR3 protein: CASGSEGSPLHF. CDR3 nucleotide sequence: TGTGCCAGCGGTTCCGAGGGATCACCCCTCCACTTT.

This chain links TRBV5-1 with TRBJ1-2, with a weak D call TRBD1 (5 bases). The CDR3 covers 15 residues. V was pared by 4 bases and J by 0 bases, with 13 bases between. Germline CDR1 is SGHRS and CDR2 is YFSETQ. The CDR3 loop reads CASSPGHPANYGYTF. CDR3 DNA sequence: TGCGCCAGCAGCCCCGGACACCCCGCTAACTATGGCTACACCTTC.

About this clone: At one of its ends the junction is not consistent with the germline gene, which may arise from a read error. The genes are TRBV7-3 and TRBJ2-7; 8 bases are a match to TRBD1. The CDR3 is made up of 12 amino acids. Germline V gene lookup returns CDR1 SGHTA and CDR2 FQGTGA. CDR3 in amino acids: CASSVTGGPQYF. The CDR3 nucleotides read TGTGCCAGCAGCGTAACAGGGGGTCCGCAGTACTTC.

The rearrangement links TRBV30 to TRBJ1-3; weak D call: TRBD1 (5 bases). The V end was cut by 4 bases, the J end by 3 bases, with 16 bases between. The CDR3 consists of 15 residues. Per germline, CDR1 GTSNPN and CDR2 SVGIG (reference sequence). CDR3: CAWMAKGVGGNTIYF. The CDR3 region has the DNA TGTGCCTGGATGGCCAAAGGGGTCGGTGGAAACACCATATATTTT.

The rearrangement joins TRBV6-5 to TRBJ2-3; TRBD1 is a possible D gene (6 bases). Germline CDR1 is MNHEY and CDR2 is SVGAGI. Trimming left V 7 bases short and J 2 bases short, with 10 bases between. The CDR3 is 13 residues long. The CDR3 loop is CASTHRVTDTQYF. CDR3 bases: TGTGCCAGCACTCACAGGGTCACAGATACGCAGTATTTT.

V gene TRBV2 combines with J gene TRBJ2-7; possibly TRBD1 for D (6 bases). This CDR3 comprises 13 residues. V lost 7 bases and J 3 bases, leaving 13 bases between the germline ends. Per germline, CDR1 SNHLY and CDR2 FYNNEI. As DNA, the CDR3 is TGTGCCAGCAAATCGACAGGAGACTACGAGCAGTACTTC. Its translation is CASKSTGDYEQYF. The full variable domain, rest sourced from reference TRBV2 and TRBJ2-7, is EPEVTQTPSHQVTQMGQEVILRCVPISNHLYFYWYRQILGQKVEFLVSFYNNEISEKSEIFDDQFSVERPDGSNFTLKIRSTKLEDSAMYFCASKSTGDYEQYFGPGTRLTVT.

The chain has TRBV5-1 and TRBJ2-1, with TRBD1 matching over 8 bases. From germline, CDR1 is SGHRS and CDR2 YFSETQ. There are 15 residues in the CDR3. V lost 3 bases to trimming and J lost 5 bases; unmatched junction nucleotides: 7. CDR3 nucleotide sequence: TGCGCCAGCAGCTGGGACAGGCTAGGGGACAATGAGCAGTTCTTC. Its translation: CASSWDRLGDNEQFF. The entire variable domain, with the rest obtained from reference TRBV5-1 and TRBJ2-1, is as follows: KAGVTQTPRYLIKTRGQQVTLSCSPISGHRSVSWYQQTPGQGLQFLFEYFSETQRNKGNFPGRFSGRQFSNSRSEMNVSTLELGDSALYLCASSWDRLGDNEQFFGPGTRLTVL.

The V and J genes are TRBV28 and TRBJ2-7; 9 bases fit TRBD1. This CDR3 comprises 14 residues. Germline lookup yields CDR1 MDHEN and CDR2 SYDVKM. Trimming took 4 bases from V and 6 from J; bases not matched to a gene: 7. Here the CDR3 DNA reads TGTGCCAGCAGTTCGCACAGGGGGCGCATCGAGCAGTACTTC. This sequence encodes CASSSHRGRIEQYF.

Regarding this clone: Other nucleotide sequences in the sample specify the same CDR3. The rearrangement links TRBV6-5 to TRBJ1-4; 10 bases line up with TRBD1. The CDR3 contains 16 residues. Germline V gene sequence: CDR1 MNHEY, CDR2 SVGAGI. The V and J ends lost 0 bases and 5 bases, in that order; junction bases with no gene match: 3. The DNA for the CDR3 is TGTGCCAGCAGTTACTCCTCGGGACAGGGGAATGAAAAACTGTTTTTT. This translates into CASSYSSGQGNEKLFF.

The chain joins TRBV5-8 to TRBJ1-1, with 8 bases lining up with TRBD1. V lost 4 bases, J lost 5 bases, and 7 bases stayed unmatched. CDR1 and CDR2 (germline): SGHTS, YDEGEE. The CDR3 contains 14 residues. CDR3: CASSPRTGRTEAFF. CDR3 DNA: TGTGCCAGCAGCCCTCGGACAGGGCGGACTGAAGCTTTCTTT. Full variable domain (rest looked up from reference TRBV5-8 and TRBJ1-1): EAGVTQSPTHLIKTRGQQATLRCSPISGHTSVYWYQQALGLGLQFLLWYDEGEERNRGNFPPRFSGRQFPNYSSELNVNALELEDSALYLCASSPRTGRTEAFFGQGTRLTVV.

This clone was counted a few times. The genes are TRBV4-1 and TRBJ1-2; D is possibly TRBD1 (6 bases). Trimming cost V 4 bases and J 8 bases, with 20 bases left between them. Germline CDR1 MGHRA, CDR2 YSYEKL. This CDR3 comprises 15 residues. In nucleotides, the CDR3 is TGCGCCAGCAGCCCGATGGGGACATCCGAATGGGGCTACACCTTC. This encodes CASSPMGTSEWGYTF.

This chain links TRBV27 with TRBJ2-5, with TRBD2 as a possible D gene (5 bases). Trimming took 2 bases from V and 2 from J, leaving 12 bases between them. CDR1 and CDR2 (germline): MNHEY, SMNVEV (reference sequence). The CDR3 contains 15 residues. CDR3 protein: CASSLAIWEQETQYF. The CDR3 DNA sequence: TGTGCCAGCAGTTTAGCGATCTGGGAGCAAGAGACCCAGTACTTC.

This clone showed up just once. The chain is built from TRBV18 and TRBJ1-2, with D possibly matching TRBD1 (6 bases). CDR1 is KGHSH, CDR2 LQKENI, per germline. Trimming took off 3 bases at V and 4 bases at J, with 15 bases between the two ends. The CDR3 extends over 15 amino acids. CDR3 nucleotides: TGTGCCAGCTCACCTGGTGAGACAGGCAGCTATGGCTACACCTTC. Protein product: CASSPGETGSYGYTF.

The CDR3 nucleotides read TGTGCCAGCAGCGACAGGGGGTACGGTGAGACCCAGTACTTC. Translated, it gives CASSDRGYGETQYF. The chain joins TRBV6-5 to TRBJ2-5; 9 nucleotides agree with TRBD1. The CDR3 spans 14 residues. The V gene end was trimmed by 6 bases and the J gene end by 5 bases; junction bases not matched to a gene: 7. Per the germline V gene, CDR1 is MNHEY and CDR2 is SVGAGI.

The chain uses TRBV29-1 and TRBJ1-1, with a possible D match to TRBD1 (5 bases). Deletions cut 4 bases from V and 4 bases from J, with 16 bases between. CDR1 is SQVTM and CDR2 is ANQGSEA in the germline V gene. This CDR3 spans 14 amino acids. CDR3 region: CSVVRWGESTEAFF. The CDR3 DNA reads as TGCAGCGTTGTTAGGTGGGGGGAGAGCACTGAAGCTTTCTTT.

CDR3 DNA: TGTGCCATCAGTGATCCGGGACAGGGGGCTGGACAGCCCCAGCATTTT. This encodes CAISDPGQGAGQPQHF. The V call is TRBV10-3, the J call TRBJ1-5, with 12 bases identical to TRBD1. The CDR3 is 16 residues long. V gave up 3 bases and J gave up 7 bases; unmatched junction bases: 7. Germline CDR1 ENHRY, CDR2 SYGVKD.

CDR3: CASSVQGSKSYGYTF. CDR3 coding DNA: TGTGCCAGCAGCGTACAGGGAAGTAAAAGTTATGGCTACACCTTC. The J gene is TRBJ1-2, the V gene TRBV7-3, with TRBD1 as a possible D gene (6 bases). Trimming left V 5 bases short and J 5 bases short, with 18 bases between. Germline CDR1 is SGHTA and CDR2 is FQGTGA. CDR3 length: 15 residues.

The V call is TRBV6-1, the J call TRBJ1-1; D possibly corresponds to TRBD1 (6 bases). The CDR3 extends over 13 amino acids. V shed 1 base and J shed 7 bases, with 10 bases lying between them. Per germline, CDR1 MNHNS and CDR2 SASEGT. CDR3 loop: CASSEVDRSEAFF. DNA of the CDR3: TGTGCCAGCAGTGAAGTTGACAGGAGTGAAGCTTTCTTT.

V and J are TRBV29-1 and TRBJ2-1; 11 bases align to TRBD2. CDR3 length: 14 residues. The ends lost 5 bases at V and 6 bases at J; junction bases unmatched: 6. Germline V lookup: CDR1 SQVTM, CDR2 ANQGSEA. The CDR3 DNA follows: TGCAGCGTTAATAGCGGGAGGGGGGTCAATGAGCAGTTCTTC. Translating gives CSVNSGRGVNEQFF.

The chain is built from TRBV10-3 and TRBJ1-1, with TRBD1 matching over 8 bases. In germline, CDR1 is ENHRY, CDR2 SYGVKD. The ends lost 4 bases at V and 10 bases at J; junction bases unmatched: 23. The CDR3 has 18 residues. The CDR3 spells CAISGTADPDREARGAFF. The DNA for the CDR3 is TGTGCCATCAGTGGAACGGCGGACCCGGACAGGGAGGCCAGGGGAGCTTTCTTT.

The genes are TRBV5-1 and TRBJ1-6; 7 bases are a match to TRBD1. CDR3 length equals 15 residues. Unmatched junction bases numbered 7, after V lost 3 bases and J lost 7 bases. Germline CDR1 reads SGHRS; CDR2 reads YFSETQ. The CDR3 here is CASSSEGQRNSPLHF. The CDR3 DNA sequence: TGCGCCAGCAGCTCGGAGGGACAGCGGAATTCACCCCTCCACTTT.